The subject of this entry is one TCR beta chain. The data derive from a study of T cell responses to AZD1222 COVID-19 vaccine. The assay was immunoSEQ multiplex PCR, and TCRdb's table has in-frame clones only and misses some. The sample has 90,000 to 130,000 clones; around 81% are singletons. In germline, CDR1 is ENHRY, CDR2 SYGVKD. Trimming took 3 bases from V and 3 from J; bases not matched to a gene: 7. The length of the CDR3 is 15 residues. The chain recombines TRBV10-3 with TRBJ1-1; 7 bases match TRBD1. The receptor's source is an adult in good health. Here the sequenced sample was peripheral blood, taken on day 0 of AZD1222 vaccination. CDR3 sequence reads: CAISDTGAVDTEAFF. As DNA, the CDR3 is TGTGCCATCAGTGACACAGGGGCGGTCGACACTGAAGCTTTCTTT.